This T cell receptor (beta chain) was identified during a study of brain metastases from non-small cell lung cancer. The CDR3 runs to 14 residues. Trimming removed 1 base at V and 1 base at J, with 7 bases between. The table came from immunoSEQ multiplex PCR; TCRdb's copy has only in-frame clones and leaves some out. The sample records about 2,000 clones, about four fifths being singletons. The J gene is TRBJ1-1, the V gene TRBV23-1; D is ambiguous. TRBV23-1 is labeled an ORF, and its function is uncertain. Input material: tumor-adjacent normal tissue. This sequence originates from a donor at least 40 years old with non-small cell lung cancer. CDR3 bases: TGCGCCAGCAGTCAATGCAAGGGGAACACTGAAGCTTTCTTT. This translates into CASSQCKGNTEAFF.